The clone carrying this TCR beta chain was detected only once. Using immunoSEQ multiplex PCR, the repertoire was profiled, and TCRdb retains in-frame clones only, with some absent. The table shows over 45,000 clones, with roughly 70% occurring only once. This specimen comes from a study of T cell clones after liver transplantation. Overall study context: TCRbeta sequencing after a pre-transplant mixed lymphocyte reaction identified graft-donor-reactive clones, later tracked in post-transplant blood. Graft-donor-reactive sequences were compared with third-party-reactive TCRbeta sequences from pre-transplant mixed lymphocyte reactions.

CDR3 length equals 16 residues. J gave up 8 bases and V 1 base, and 8 bases lay outside the gene matches. Per the germline V gene, CDR1 is KGHSH and CDR2 is LQKENI. The clonotype was recovered from a human patient who received a liver transplant. The graft donor may account for some of the T cells. The rearrangement joins TRBV18 to TRBJ1-6; 7 bases line up with TRBD1. The sequencing here drew on CD4+ T cells from blood, taken more than 53 months after liver transplant. The CDR3 sequence: CASSPRDSPRHSPLHF. The CDR3 region has the DNA TGTGCCAGCTCACCACGGGACAGCCCCCGACATTCACCCCTCCACTTT. Complete variable domain (other parts from reference TRBV18 and TRBJ1-6): NAGVMQNPRHLVRRRGQEARLRCSPMKGHSHVYWYRQLPEEGLKFMVYLQKENIIDESGMPKERFSAEFPKEGPSILRIQQVVRGDSAAYFCASSPRDSPRHSPLHFGNGTRLTVT.